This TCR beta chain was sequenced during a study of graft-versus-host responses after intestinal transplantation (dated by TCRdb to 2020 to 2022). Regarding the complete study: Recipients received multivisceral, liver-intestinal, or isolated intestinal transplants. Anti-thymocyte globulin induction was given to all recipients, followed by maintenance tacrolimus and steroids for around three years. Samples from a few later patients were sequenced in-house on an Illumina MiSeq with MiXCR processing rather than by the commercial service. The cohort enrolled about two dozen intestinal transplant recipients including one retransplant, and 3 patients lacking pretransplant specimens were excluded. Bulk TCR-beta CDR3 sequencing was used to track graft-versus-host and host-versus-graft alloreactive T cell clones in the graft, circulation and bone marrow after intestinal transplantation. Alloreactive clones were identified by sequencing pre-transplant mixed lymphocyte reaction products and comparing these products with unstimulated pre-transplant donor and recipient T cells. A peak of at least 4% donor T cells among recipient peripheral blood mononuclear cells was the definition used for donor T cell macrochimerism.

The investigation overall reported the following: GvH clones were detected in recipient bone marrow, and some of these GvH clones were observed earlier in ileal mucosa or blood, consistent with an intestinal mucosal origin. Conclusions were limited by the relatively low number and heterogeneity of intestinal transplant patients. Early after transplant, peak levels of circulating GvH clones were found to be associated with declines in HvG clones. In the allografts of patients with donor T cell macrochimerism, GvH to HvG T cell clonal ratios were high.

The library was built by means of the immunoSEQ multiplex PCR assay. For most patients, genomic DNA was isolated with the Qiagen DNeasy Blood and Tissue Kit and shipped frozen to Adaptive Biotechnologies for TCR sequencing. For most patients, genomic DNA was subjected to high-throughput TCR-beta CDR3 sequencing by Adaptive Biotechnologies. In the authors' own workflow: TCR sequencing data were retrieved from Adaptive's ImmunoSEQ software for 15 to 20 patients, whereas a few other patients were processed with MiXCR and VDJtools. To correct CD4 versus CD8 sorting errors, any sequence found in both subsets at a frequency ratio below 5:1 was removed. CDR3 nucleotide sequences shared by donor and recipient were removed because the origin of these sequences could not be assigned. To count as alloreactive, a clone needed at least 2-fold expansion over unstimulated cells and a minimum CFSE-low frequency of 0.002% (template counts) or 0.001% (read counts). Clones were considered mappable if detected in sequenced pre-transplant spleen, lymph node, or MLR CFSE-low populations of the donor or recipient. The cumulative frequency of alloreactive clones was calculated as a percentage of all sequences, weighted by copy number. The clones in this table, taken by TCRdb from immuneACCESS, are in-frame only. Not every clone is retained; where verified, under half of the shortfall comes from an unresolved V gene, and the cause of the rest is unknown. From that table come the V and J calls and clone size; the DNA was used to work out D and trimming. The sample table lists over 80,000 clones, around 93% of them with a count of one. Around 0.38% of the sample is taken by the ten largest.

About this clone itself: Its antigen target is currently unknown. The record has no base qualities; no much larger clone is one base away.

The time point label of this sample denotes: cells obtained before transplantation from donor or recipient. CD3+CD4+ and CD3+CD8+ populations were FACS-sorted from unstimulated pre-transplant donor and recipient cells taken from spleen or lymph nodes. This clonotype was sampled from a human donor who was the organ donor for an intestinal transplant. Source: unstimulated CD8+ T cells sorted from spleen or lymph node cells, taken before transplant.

In nucleotides, the sequence is TGTGCCAGCAGTGGAGGAAACACTGAAGCTTTCTTT. This gives the protein CASSGGNTEAFF. The V and J segments used are TRBV2 and TRBJ1-1; the D gene is not confidently resolved. V sheds 4 bases and J sheds 2 bases, leaving 5 bases between their ends. The CDR3 spans 12 residues, from the cysteine through the phenylalanine. The only DNA kept is the CDR3, 36 bases in frame from the first base. CDR1 and CDR2 (SNHLY, FYNNEI) derive from the germline V gene.